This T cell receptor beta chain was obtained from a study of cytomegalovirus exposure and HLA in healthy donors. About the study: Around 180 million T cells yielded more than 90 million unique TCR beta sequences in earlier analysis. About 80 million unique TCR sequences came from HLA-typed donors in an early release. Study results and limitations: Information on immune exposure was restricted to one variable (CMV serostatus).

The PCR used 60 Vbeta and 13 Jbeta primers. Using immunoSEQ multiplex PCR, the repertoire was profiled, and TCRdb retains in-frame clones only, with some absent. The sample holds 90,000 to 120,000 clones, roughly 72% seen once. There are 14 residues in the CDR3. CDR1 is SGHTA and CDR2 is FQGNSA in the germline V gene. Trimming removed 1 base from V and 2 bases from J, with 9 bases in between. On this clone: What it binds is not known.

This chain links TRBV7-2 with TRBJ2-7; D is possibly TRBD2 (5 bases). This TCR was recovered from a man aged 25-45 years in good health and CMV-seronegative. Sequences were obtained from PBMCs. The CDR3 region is CASSLGAVTYEQYF. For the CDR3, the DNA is TGTGCCAGCAGCTTAGGAGCGGTAACCTACGAGCAGTACTTC.